Below, 10 T cell receptor beta chains from the same sample are listed, as sequenced in a study of cytomegalovirus exposure and HLA in healthy donors. Primers included in the PCR were 60 Vbeta and 13 Jbeta primers. Sequenced by immunoSEQ multiplex PCR; TCRdb stores in-frame clones only, minus some. The sample lists around 70,000 clones; about four fifths were seen once. Sequenced: PBMCs. The receptors come from a male donor in good health and CMV-seropositive.

The chain couples TRBV2 to TRBJ2-7; 14 bases fit TRBD2. CDR3 length: 17 amino acids. Trimming cost V 1 base and J 3 bases; bases outside gene matches: 5. CDR1 and CDR2 from the germline V gene are SNHLY and FYNNEI. CDR3: CASSEVGLAGGNYEQYF. CDR3 coding DNA: TGTGCCAGCAGTGAAGTAGGACTAGCGGGAGGTAACTACGAGCAGTACTTC. Based on the CDR3 plus reference TRBV2 and TRBJ2-7, the full variable domain is EPEVTQTPSHQVTQMGQEVILRCVPISNHLYFYWYRQILGQKVEFLVSFYNNEISEKSEIFDDQFSVERPDGSNFTLKIRSTKLEDSAMYFCASSEVGLAGGNYEQYFGPGTRLTVT.

The chain recombines TRBV6-1 with TRBJ2-1, with D possibly matching TRBD2 (6 bases). CDR1 is MNHNS and CDR2 is SASEGT in the germline V gene. V lost 1 base, J lost 9 bases, and 10 bases lay in between. The CDR3 loop spans 13 amino acids. CDR3 amino acids: CASSEGAGLEQFF. As DNA, the CDR3 is TGTGCCAGCAGTGAAGGGGCGGGGCTTGAGCAGTTCTTC.

This sequence joins TRBV13 and TRBJ2-4, with D possibly TRBD1 on 5 matching bases. The CDR3 is 14 amino acids. In germline, CDR1 is PRHDT, CDR2 FYEKMQ (reference sequence). The V and J ends lost 4 bases and 5 bases respectively, with 12 bases between them. The CDR3 DNA follows: TGTGCCAGCAGCTCCTATGGGGCGGAAAACATTCAGTACTTC. Translation gives CASSSYGAENIQYF.

The chain recombines TRBV5-6 with TRBJ2-1, with 9 bases lining up with TRBD2. The J segment lost 7 bases and the V segment lost 4 bases, leaving 12 bases of the junction unmatched. This CDR3 comprises 16 residues. CDR1 is SGHDT and CDR2 is YYEEEE in the germline V gene. Here the CDR3 reads CASSAEREATSNEQFF. CDR3 bases: TGTGCCAGCAGCGCGGAGCGGGAGGCTACTTCTAATGAGCAGTTCTTC.

The CDR3 sequence: CASSLGGTIYNEQFF. As DNA, the CDR3 is TGTGCCAGCAGCTTAGGGGGCACGATCTACAATGAGCAGTTCTTC. The chain has TRBV7-6 and TRBJ2-1; TRBD1 is a possible D gene (5 bases). This CDR3 is built from 15 residues. CDR1 is SGHVS and CDR2 is FNYEAQ in the germline V gene. Trimming took off 1 base at V and 3 bases at J, with 10 bases between the two ends.

The rearrangement links TRBV6-5 to TRBJ2-1, with a possible D match to TRBD2 (6 bases). Trimming removed 4 bases at V and 5 bases at J, with 12 bases between. The CDR3 length is 14 residues. Germline CDR1 MNHEY, CDR2 SVGAGI. CDR3 amino acids: CASSSEVADNEQFF. In DNA form, the CDR3 reads TGTGCCAGCAGTTCCGAGGTAGCGGACAATGAGCAGTTCTTC.

This chain uses TRBV19 with TRBJ1-4, with TRBD1 matching over 8 bases. The junction had 9 bases not matched to a gene; V was cut back by 8 bases and J by 4 bases. The CDR3 consists of 15 residues. Germline V lookup: CDR1 LNHDA, CDR2 SQIVND (reference sequence). The CDR3 loop is CASSPGTGHNEKLFF. CDR3 bases: TGTGCCAGTTCACCCGGGACAGGCCATAATGAAAAACTGTTTTTT.

The chain recombines TRBV18 with TRBJ1-5; 9 nucleotides agree with TRBD1. Germline CDR1 is KGHSH and CDR2 is LQKENI. The CDR3 extends over 16 amino acids. The V gene end was trimmed by 3 bases and the J gene end by 7 bases; junction bases not matched to a gene: 10. CDR3 loop: CASSPAGQGYGQPQHF. For the CDR3, the DNA is TGTGCCAGCTCACCGGCCGGACAGGGGTACGGGCAGCCCCAGCATTTT.

V is TRBV2 and J is TRBJ1-6, with D maybe TRBD1 (6 bases). This CDR3 comprises 14 residues. Trimming removed 3 bases at V and 6 bases at J, with 9 bases between. Per germline, CDR1 SNHLY and CDR2 FYNNEI. In DNA form, the CDR3 reads TGTGCCAGCAGTGATTGGGACATTAATTCACCCCTCCACTTT. The encoded protein is CASSDWDINSPLHF.

CDR3 in amino acids: CASSLVGGQETQYF. The CDR3 DNA reads TGCGCCAGCAGCTTGGTGGGGGGACAAGAGACCCAGTACTTC. This sequence joins TRBV5-1 and TRBJ2-5; possibly TRBD2 for D (6 bases). CDR3 size: 14 residues. The ends were cut back, 0 bases at V and 2 bases at J, with 8 bases in the middle. CDR1 and CDR2 from the germline V gene are SGHRS and YFSETQ.